What follows are 30 T cell receptor beta chains derived from one specimen sequenced in a study of STAT5B mutations in CD4+ large granular lymphocyte leukemia. The method was immunoSEQ multiplex PCR; TCRdb's version includes in-frame clones alone and lacks a portion of them. The profile covers just under 35,000 clones, with roughly two thirds appearing a single time and about 2% taken by the ten largest. Sequencing was done on a sample of CD4+ T cells from blood buffy coats. The receptors were sampled from a human donor in good health.

The J gene is TRBJ1-1, the V gene TRBV19; D is perhaps TRBD1 (5 bases). The germline V and J ends were trimmed by 6 bases and 3 bases, with 11 bases remaining between them. The CDR3 is 13 amino acids. Germline assignment: CDR1 LNHDA and CDR2 SQIVND (reference sequence). The CDR3 reads CASRGLGDTEAFF. The CDR3 bases are TGTGCCAGTAGGGGGTTAGGGGACACTGAAGCTTTCTTT.

The V gene is TRBV5-1, the J gene TRBJ2-3; 8 nucleotides match TRBD2. The junction had 5 bases not matched to a gene; V was cut back by 0 bases and J by 2 bases. This CDR3 spans 16 amino acids. Per germline, CDR1 SGHRS and CDR2 YFSETQ. The CDR3, as DNA: TGCGCCAGCAGCTTGGGGGCGGGGGGCCCCACAGATACGCAGTATTTT. Protein product: CASSLGAGGPTDTQYF.

This clone was observed a few times. V gene TRBV18 combines with J gene TRBJ1-2; D is unclear. CDR1 and CDR2 from the germline V gene are KGHSH and LQKENI. CDR3 size: 13 residues. Trimming removed 2 bases from V and 3 bases from J, with 7 bases in between. CDR3 amino acids: CASSPDGDYGYTF. The CDR3 nucleotides are TGTGCCAGCTCACCAGACGGGGACTATGGCTACACCTTC.

The chain uses TRBV9 and TRBJ1-3; possible D gene TRBD1, 5 bases. This CDR3 region has 16 residues. In germline, CDR1 is SGDLS, CDR2 YYNGEE. The V gene lost 7 bases and the J gene lost 3 bases, with 20 bases spanning the gap. In DNA, the CDR3 is TGTGCCAGCTCACAAAAAGCCCGGGGCGATGGAAACACCATATATTTT. Its protein is CASSQKARGDGNTIYF. The complete variable domain, with remaining parts taken from reference TRBV9 and TRBJ1-3, reads DSGVTQTPKHLITATGQRVTLRCSPRSGDLSVYWYQQSLDQGLQFLIQYYNGEERAKGNILERFSAQQFPDLHSELNLSSLELGDSALYFCASSQKARGDGNTIYFGEGSWLTVV.

This chain connects TRBV14 to TRBJ2-7; TRBD1 or TRBD2 may be the D gene (6 bases each). The length of the CDR3 is 14 residues. The germline V gene has CDR1 SGHDN and CDR2 FVKESK. The V gene lost 3 bases and the J gene lost 5 bases, with 14 bases spanning the gap. The CDR3 DNA follows: TGTGCCAGCAGCCAGCCGGGGGCCGGGAACGAGCAGTACTTC. Its protein is CASSQPGAGNEQYF. Drawing the rest from reference TRBV14 and TRBJ2-7, the complete variable domain is EAGVTQFPSHSVIEKGQTVTLRCDPISGHDNLYWYRRVMGKEIKFLLHFVKESKQDESGMPNNRFLAERTGGTYSTLKVQPAELEDSGVYFCASSQPGAGNEQYFGPGTRLTVT.

This clone was detected once. The chain joins TRBV29-1 to TRBJ1-3; perhaps TRBD1 as D (5 bases). Trimming took 3 bases from V and 4 from J, leaving 10 bases between them. This CDR3 is built from 13 residues. Germline V CDR1 and CDR2: SQVTM, ANQGSEA. In nucleotides, the CDR3 is TGCAGCGTTGAGAGGGGCGGGGGAAACACCATATATTTT. It yields the protein CSVERGGGNTIYF.

A single count supports this clone. The chain joins TRBV7-2 to TRBJ2-4; no firm D call. Trimming cost V 5 bases and J 3 bases, with 14 bases left between them. The CDR3 is 15 residues long. Germline loops: CDR1 SGHTA, CDR2 FQGNSA. CDR3 bases: TGTGCCAGCAGCCCTAGTGGTGGCAGCAAAAACATTCAGTACTTC. Its translation is CASSPSGGSKNIQYF.

V and J are TRBV7-2 and TRBJ2-5, with a weak D call TRBD1 (5 bases). This CDR3 is 15 amino acids long. In germline, CDR1 is SGHTA, CDR2 FQGNSA. The V end was cut by 3 bases, the J end by 3 bases, with 14 bases between. The CDR3 loop reads CASSLGRQLKETQYF. The CDR3 DNA is TGTGCCAGCAGCTTGGGGCGGCAGTTGAAAGAGACCCAGTACTTC.

The rearrangement joins TRBV10-2 to TRBJ2-7; 8 nucleotides line up with TRBD2. The CDR3 loop spans 14 amino acids. The V and J ends lost 5 bases and 3 bases, in that order; junction bases with no gene match: 6. Looked up from germline, CDR1 is WSHSY and CDR2 is SAAADI. CDR3 sequence: CASSKSGGNYEQYF. Here the CDR3 DNA reads TGCGCCAGCAGTAAAAGCGGGGGCAACTACGAGCAGTACTTC.

The chain uses TRBV5-6 and TRBJ2-1; the D gene is possibly TRBD1 (5 bases). Germline-derived CDR1 and CDR2 are SGHDT and YYEEEE. The CDR3 contains 16 residues. Trimming left V 0 bases short and J 0 bases short, with 10 bases between. The CDR3 nucleotides are TGTGCCAGCAGCTTGGGGGGCTCCTACTCCTACAATGAGCAGTTCTTC. Residues: CASSLGGSYSYNEQFF.

The chain employs TRBV28 and TRBJ1-2; possibly TRBD1 for D (6 bases). Trimming took 7 bases from V and 6 from J, leaving 18 bases between them. Germline CDR1 and CDR2: MDHEN and SYDVKM. The CDR3 covers 14 residues. The chain's CDR3 is CASNQDSPGNGYTF. CDR3 coding DNA: TGTGCCAGCAACCAGGACAGCCCGGGAAATGGCTACACCTTC.

V and J are TRBV7-2 and TRBJ1-2; unclear D gene. V lost 4 bases to trimming and J lost 2 bases, with 5 bases between them. The CDR3 is 12 residues long. Per the germline V gene, CDR1 is SGHTA and CDR2 is FQGNSA. CDR3 sequence reads: CASSSHNYGYTF. The CDR3 DNA reads TGTGCCAGCAGCTCACACAACTATGGCTACACCTTC.

This chain uses TRBV6-5 with TRBJ2-2; weak D call: TRBD2 (6 bases). Germline V gives CDR1 MNHEY, CDR2 SVGAGI. CDR3 length: 15 amino acids. The germline V and J ends were trimmed by 8 bases and 2 bases, with 15 bases remaining between them. The CDR3: CASCGDAVNTGELFF. CDR3 nucleotides: TGTGCCAGCTGCGGGGATGCTGTAAACACCGGGGAGCTGTTTTTT.

This sequence joins TRBV21-1 and TRBJ2-5; the table assigns TRBD2, which was not confirmed against the DNA. TRBV21-1 is a pseudogene locus. CDR3 length: 15 amino acids. The CDR3 reads CASSNKTPNRGTQYF. The CDR3 coding sequence is TGTGCCAGCAGCAATAAGACTCCAAATCGTGGGACCCAGTACTTC.

The chain joins TRBV5-6 to TRBJ1-4; TRBD1 matches 8 bases. Germline CDR1 is SGHDT and CDR2 is YYEEEE. The CDR3 length is 14 residues. J gave up 10 bases and V 0 bases, and 5 bases lay outside the gene matches. The CDR3 region has the DNA TGTGCCAGCAGCTTGGGCCAGGGGGCTGGAAAACTGTTTTTT. Translating gives CASSLGQGAGKLFF.

J is TRBJ1-1 and V is TRBV7-2; D gene ambiguous. The V gene lost 1 base and the J gene lost 1 base, with 4 bases spanning the gap. CDR1 and CDR2 (germline): SGHTA, FQGNSA. The CDR3 is 13 amino acids. The CDR3 loop is CASSLDRNTEAFF. The CDR3 DNA reads TGTGCCAGCAGCTTAGACAGGAACACTGAAGCTTTCTTT.

CDR3: CASSVEGLSNEKLFF. Here the CDR3 DNA reads TGTGCCAGCAGCGTTGAAGGTCTTTCGAATGAAAAACTGTTTTTT. The V gene is TRBV9, the J gene TRBJ1-4; D is unclear. This CDR3 is 15 amino acids long. Germline-derived CDR1 and CDR2 are SGDLS and YYNGEE. Trimming took 2 bases from V and 5 from J, leaving 13 bases between them. Full variable domain (rest looked up from reference TRBV9 and TRBJ1-4): DSGVTQTPKHLITATGQRVTLRCSPRSGDLSVYWYQQSLDQGLQFLIQYYNGEERAKGNILERFSAQQFPDLHSELNLSSLELGDSALYFCASSVEGLSNEKLFFGSGTQLSVL.

Only a few counts were recorded for this clone. This chain links TRBV29-1 with TRBJ2-2; D may be TRBD1 (6 bases). Germline loops: CDR1 SQVTM, CDR2 ANQGSEA. CDR3 length equals 13 residues. The V and J ends lost 5 bases and 3 bases respectively, with 10 bases between them. The CDR3 nucleotides read TGCAGCGTTATCGGACAGCACACCGGGGAGCTGTTTTTT. Its protein product is CSVIGQHTGELFF.

Here the CDR3 DNA reads TGTGCCACCAAGGGGGCCCCACTGTTTAATGAGCAGTTCTTC. Its translation is CATKGAPLFNEQFF. The V and J genes are TRBV6-1 and TRBJ2-1; 7 nucleotides align to TRBD1. Germline loops: CDR1 MNHNS, CDR2 SASEGT. J lost 7 bases, V lost 10 bases, and 13 bases had no gene match. The CDR3 loop spans 14 amino acids.

V gene TRBV11-3 combines with J gene TRBJ1-1; 7 bases fit TRBD1. The CDR3 is 16 amino acids. Trimming took 1 base from V and 2 from J; bases not matched to a gene: 7. The V gene's germline CDR1 is SGHNT and CDR2 YENEEA. The CDR3 reads CASSLGGAGGNTEAFF. The CDR3 nucleotides read TGTGCCAGCAGCTTAGGGGGGGCAGGGGGAAACACTGAAGCTTTCTTT.

The chain couples TRBV5-1 to TRBJ1-1; D unresolved. Germline V CDR1 and CDR2: SGHRS, YFSETQ. Trimming shortened V by 3 bases and J by 2 bases, and 8 bases separated the two germline ends. The CDR3 runs to 13 residues. The CDR3 loop is CASSSSSNTEAFF. The CDR3 DNA is TGCGCCAGCAGCTCTAGTTCAAACACTGAAGCTTTCTTT. The full variable domain, rest sourced from reference TRBV5-1 and TRBJ1-1, is KAGVTQTPRYLIKTRGQQVTLSCSPISGHRSVSWYQQTPGQGLQFLFEYFSETQRNKGNFPGRFSGRQFSNSRSEMNVSTLELGDSALYLCASSSSSNTEAFFGQGTRLTVV.

The chain carries TRBV6-6 and TRBJ1-5; TRBD1 matches 10 bases. After removal of 5 bases from V and 5 bases from J, the junction contained 9 bases not matched to a gene. This CDR3 region has 16 residues. Per the germline V gene, CDR1 is MNHNY and CDR2 is SVGAGI (reference sequence). The CDR3 bases are TGTGCCAGCAGTCCTTTCCGGGACAGGGGCCATCAGCCCCAGCATTTT. Translated: CASSPFRDRGHQPQHF.

This chain connects TRBV5-1 to TRBJ2-3, with TRBD2 identical over 12 bases. Germline loops: CDR1 SGHRS, CDR2 YFSETQ. With V trimmed by 4 bases and J by 0 bases, 3 bases remained unmatched. The CDR3 is made up of 16 amino acids. Here the CDR3 reads CASSMTSGGSTDTQYF. In nucleotides, the CDR3 is TGCGCCAGCAGCATGACTAGCGGGGGAAGCACAGATACGCAGTATTTT.

The chain employs TRBV4-2 and TRBJ2-7; 10 nucleotides align to TRBD1. The CDR3 sequence is 15 residues long. Per germline, CDR1 LGHNA and CDR2 YNFKEQ. Trimming took 0 bases from V and 4 from J; bases not matched to a gene: 3. The CDR3 loop reads CASSQDDRGQYEQYF. For the CDR3, the DNA is TGTGCCAGCAGCCAAGATGACAGGGGGCAGTACGAGCAGTACTTC.

This CDR3 reads CATSNDRVQETQYF. The CDR3 nucleotides read TGTGCCACCAGCAACGACAGGGTGCAAGAGACCCAGTACTTC. V usage is TRBV15 and J usage is TRBJ2-5, with 7 bases matching TRBD1. V shed 4 bases and J 2 bases; nucleotides not matched to a gene: 4. CDR1 is LNHNV and CDR2 is YYDKDF in the germline V gene (reference sequence). The CDR3 covers 14 residues.

This clone came up a few times. The genes are TRBV5-4 and TRBJ2-7; D uncertain. CDR3 length: 15 residues. The germline CDR1 and CDR2 sequences are SGHNT and YYREEE (reference sequence). Trimming cost V 4 bases and J 9 bases, with 23 bases left between them. CDR3 amino acids: CASSNPHRDPTRQYF. The DNA for the CDR3 is TGTGCCAGCAGCAACCCCCACAGAGACCCTACGAGGCAGTACTTC. The full variable domain, in which reference TRBV5-4 and TRBJ2-7 provide the parts outside the CDR3, is ETGVTQSPTHLIKTRGQQVTLRCSSQSGHNTVSWYQQALGQGPQFIFQYYREEENGRGNFPPRFSGLQFPNYSSELNVNALELDDSALYLCASSNPHRDPTRQYFGPGTRLTVT.

This sequence joins TRBV27 and TRBJ2-7; 9 positions agree with TRBD2. The CDR3 runs to 15 residues. CDR1 MNHEY and CDR2 SMNVEV come from the germline V gene (reference sequence). Germline trimming cut 4 bases from V and 2 bases from J; bases unmatched to any gene: 6. CDR3 in DNA: TGTGCCAGCAGTTCCGCGGGGGGGCAGGCCTACGAGCAGTACTTC. Protein: CASSSAGGQAYEQYF.

The rearrangement uses TRBV19 and TRBJ2-7, with D tentatively TRBD1 (6 bases). V lost 3 bases and J lost 2, with 11 bases in between. The length of the CDR3 is 14 residues. Germline CDR1 reads LNHDA; CDR2 reads SQIVND (reference sequence). CDR3 loop: CASSMVQGTYEQYF. CDR3 nucleotides: TGTGCCAGTAGTATGGTACAGGGAACCTACGAGCAGTACTTC. The full variable domain, rest sourced from reference TRBV19 and TRBJ2-7, is DGGITQSPKYLFRKEGQNVTLSCEQNLNHDAMYWYRQDPGQGLRLIYYSQIVNDFQKGDIAEGYSVSREKKESFPLTVTSAQKNPTAFYLCASSMVQGTYEQYFGPGTRLTVT.

This chain connects TRBV5-1 to TRBJ2-2; D is perhaps TRBD1 (6 bases). V was cut by 8 bases and J by 0 bases, with 14 bases left in between. CDR1 is SGHRS and CDR2 is YFSETQ in the germline V gene. The CDR3 sequence is 15 residues long. The CDR3 nucleotides read TGCGCCAGTGTCCAGGACAGCACGAACACCGGGGAGCTGTTTTTT. It encodes CASVQDSTNTGELFF.

The rearrangement links TRBV7-6 to TRBJ1-4; 10 positions match TRBD1. The trim removed 1 base at V and 8 bases at J, leaving 4 bases unmatched. Germline CDR1 reads SGHVS; CDR2 reads FNYEAQ. The CDR3 loop spans 15 amino acids. The CDR3 region is CASSLGQGAGEKLFF. CDR3 DNA: TGTGCCAGCAGCTTAGGACAGGGGGCGGGGGAAAAACTGTTTTTT.